One and the same sample provided the 19 T cell receptor beta chains below, sequenced in a study of blood T cell repertoires in COVID-19. Profiled with immunoSEQ multiplex PCR; TCRdb holds only in-frame clones, not every one. The top ten hold around 7.7% of the sample, which has some 110,000 clones, roughly 90% seen once. The sample was peripheral blood. The receptors were gathered from a human donor in a cohort sampled during active COVID-19.

The V gene is TRBV6-4, the J gene TRBJ2-2; 10 nucleotides agree with TRBD2. The CDR3 runs 15 residues. V was pared by 5 bases and J by 7 bases, with 7 bases of the junction left unmatched. Germline values: CDR1 MRHNA, CDR2 SNTAGT. CDR3 in amino acids: CASSFASGSGGELFF. For the CDR3, the DNA is TGTGCCAGCAGTTTCGCTAGCGGGAGTGGCGGGGAGCTGTTTTTT.

The chain combines TRBV19 with TRBJ1-5; D is unclear. The CDR3 covers 16 residues. CDR1 is LNHDA and CDR2 is SQIVND in the germline V gene (reference sequence). Trimming took 5 bases from V and 0 from J, leaving 14 bases between them. Written as DNA, the CDR3 is TGTGCCAGTAGTCCTCCAGGCCGCCGTAGCAATCAGCCCCAGCATTTT. It specifies CASSPPGRRSNQPQHF. Supplemented by reference TRBV19 and TRBJ1-5, the full variable domain reads DGGITQSPKYLFRKEGQNVTLSCEQNLNHDAMYWYRQDPGQGLRLIYYSQIVNDFQKGDIAEGYSVSREKKESFPLTVTSAQKNPTAFYLCASSPPGRRSNQPQHFGDGTRLSIL.

This chain joins TRBV15 and TRBJ1-5, with D perhaps matching TRBD1 (6 bases). The CDR3 spans 17 residues. With 5 bases removed from V and 1 base from J, the gap between germline ends came to 18 bases. Germline CDR1 and CDR2: LNHNV and YYDKDF (reference sequence). This CDR3 reads CATSSRGGRGSNQPQHF. For the CDR3, the DNA is TGTGCCACCAGCTCCCGGGGAGGGAGGGGGAGCAATCAGCCCCAGCATTTT.

The chain links TRBV5-6 to TRBJ2-7; 7 nucleotides match TRBD2. This CDR3 spans 16 amino acids. CDR1 is SGHDT and CDR2 is YYEEEE in the germline V gene. Unmatched junction bases numbered 12, after V lost 4 bases and J lost 2 bases. For the CDR3, the DNA is TGTGCCAGCAGCCAACGACTAGCTCTAAGCGCCTACGAGCAGTACTTC. Protein product: CASSQRLALSAYEQYF.

V is TRBV6-5 and J is TRBJ2-5; D gene uncertain. CDR1 is MNHEY, CDR2 SVGAGI, per germline. This CDR3 has 15 residues. V was cut by 0 bases and J by 5 bases, with 13 bases left in between. DNA of the CDR3: TGTGCCAGCAGTTACTCGTCAGGATTCAGGGAGACCCAGTACTTC. It yields the protein CASSYSSGFRETQYF.

The rearrangement uses TRBV28 and TRBJ1-3; D unresolved. V shed 2 bases and J shed 0 bases, with 8 bases lying between them. Germline V lookup: CDR1 MDHEN, CDR2 SYDVKM. The CDR3 contains 15 residues. The chain's CDR3 is CASSLQAFSGNTIYF. CDR3 bases: TGTGCCAGCAGTTTACAGGCTTTCTCTGGAAACACCATATATTTT.

The CDR3 region is CASSIVSGMGNQPQHF. Written as DNA, the CDR3 is TGTGCCAGTAGTATAGTGAGCGGGATGGGTAATCAGCCCCAGCATTTT. The chain carries TRBV19 and TRBJ1-5; no definite D call. This CDR3 is built from 16 residues. The V and J ends lost 1 base and 4 bases respectively, with 14 bases between them. Germline CDR1 is LNHDA and CDR2 is SQIVND (reference sequence). Combining the CDR3 with reference TRBV19 and TRBJ1-5 gives the whole variable domain DGGITQSPKYLFRKEGQNVTLSCEQNLNHDAMYWYRQDPGQGLRLIYYSQIVNDFQKGDIAEGYSVSREKKESFPLTVTSAQKNPTAFYLCASSIVSGMGNQPQHFGDGTRLSIL.

The rearrangement uses TRBV28 and TRBJ1-2; maybe TRBD1 (5 bases). Trimming stripped 10 bases from V and 5 bases from J, with 20 bases between. The V gene's germline CDR1 is MDHEN and CDR2 SYDVKM. The CDR3 extends over 14 amino acids. CDR3 loop: CATEIPGLIYGYTF. The CDR3 bases are TGTGCCACCGAGATACCGGGACTGATTTATGGCTACACCTTC.

The V call is TRBV14, the J call TRBJ2-2; 8 nucleotides align to TRBD2. Germline V gene lookup returns CDR1 SGHDN and CDR2 FVKESK. Unmatched junction bases numbered 7, after V lost 5 bases and J lost 8 bases. This CDR3 is built from 14 residues. The CDR3 is CASSRKRETGELFF. The CDR3 DNA follows: TGTGCCAGCAGCAGGAAGCGGGAGACTGGGGAGCTGTTTTTT.

This chain uses TRBV7-2 with TRBJ2-7; TRBD1 matches at 7 bases. Germline V gene data show CDR1 as SGHTA and CDR2 as FQGNSA. V gave up 2 bases and J gave up 3 bases; unmatched junction bases: 4. This CDR3 has 14 residues. This CDR3 reads CASSLWGTDYEQYF. As DNA, the CDR3 is TGTGCCAGCAGCTTATGGGGGACAGACTACGAGCAGTACTTC.

This sequence joins TRBV6-5 and TRBJ1-2; 9 bases align to TRBD1. CDR3 length equals 13 residues. The trim removed 6 bases at V and 4 bases at J, leaving 3 bases unmatched. Germline CDR1 reads MNHEY; CDR2 reads SVGAGI. This chain's CDR3 is CASRGTGFYGYTF. The CDR3 nucleotides are TGTGCCAGCAGAGGGACAGGGTTCTATGGCTACACCTTC.

The chain couples TRBV29-1 to TRBJ2-2; 10 bases are a match to TRBD1. The CDR3 totals 13 residues. Per the germline V gene, CDR1 is SQVTM and CDR2 is ANQGSEA. V lost 3 bases and J lost 5; bases outside the gene matches: 0. The CDR3 loop is CSVEDRGTGELFF. The CDR3 DNA is TGCAGCGTTGAGGACAGGGGGACCGGGGAGCTGTTTTTT.

This chain links TRBV20-1 with TRBJ2-6, with D possibly TRBD1 on 6 matching bases. CDR3 size: 15 residues. The germline gives CDR1 DFQATT, CDR2 SNEGSKA (reference sequence). Trimming left V 3 bases short and J 0 bases short, with 9 bases between. CDR3 region: CSASDRFSGANVLTF. CDR3 bases: TGCAGTGCTAGTGACAGGTTCTCTGGGGCCAACGTCCTGACTTTC.

The chain couples TRBV15 to TRBJ1-4, with 7 bases aligning to TRBD1. Unmatched junction bases numbered 6, after V lost 0 bases and J lost 5 bases. Germline CDR1 is LNHNV and CDR2 is YYDKDF (reference sequence). The CDR3 runs to 16 residues. As DNA, the CDR3 is TGTGCCACCAGCAGAGACCGAACAGGGGTGAATGAAAAACTGTTTTTT. It yields the protein CATSRDRTGVNEKLFF.

The table lists this clone with a count of one. The chain is built from TRBV5-1 and TRBJ2-5; 7 nucleotides line up with TRBD1. Looked up from germline, CDR1 is SGHRS and CDR2 is YFSETQ. The CDR3 is 14 residues long. Losses at the gene ends were 4 bases for V and 5 bases for J; bases not matched to a gene: 8. The chain's CDR3 is CASSVPTGEETQYF. DNA for the CDR3: TGCGCCAGCAGCGTACCAACAGGGGAGGAGACCCAGTACTTC.

The chain couples TRBV5-1 to TRBJ2-3; D remains unclear. The CDR3 contains 13 residues. Trimming cost V 0 bases and J 2 bases, with 4 bases left between them. Germline V gene sequence: CDR1 SGHRS, CDR2 YFSETQ. The CDR3 DNA reads as TGCGCCAGCAGCTTGGTCATCACAGATACGCAGTATTTT. Translating it yields CASSLVITDTQYF.

V usage is TRBV6-5 and J usage is TRBJ1-4; possibly TRBD1 for D (5 bases). The CDR3 sequence is 15 residues long. V shed 0 bases and J shed 4 bases, with 9 bases lying between them. Germline V gives CDR1 MNHEY, CDR2 SVGAGI. The CDR3 loop reads CASSYSRQLNEKLFF. In DNA form, the CDR3 reads TGTGCCAGCAGTTACTCGCGACAGCTTAATGAAAAACTGTTTTTT.

The chain employs TRBV30 and TRBJ2-7; no definite D call. V was pared by 5 bases and J by 4 bases, with 12 bases between. Germline lookup yields CDR1 GTSNPN and CDR2 SVGIG (reference sequence). CDR3 size: 12 residues. The DNA for the CDR3 is TGTGCCTGGGGGTCGTTCTCGTACGAGCAGTACTTC. This translates into CAWGSFSYEQYF.

The genes are TRBV7-9 and TRBJ2-7; no definite D call. The V gene lost 5 bases and the J gene lost 4 bases, with 9 bases spanning the gap. This CDR3 has 12 amino acids. The germline V gene has CDR1 SEHNR and CDR2 FQNEAQ (reference sequence). The CDR3 region has the DNA TGTGCCAGCAGCCCAACCGGGTACGAGCAGTACTTC. This encodes CASSPTGYEQYF.